These 6 T cell receptor beta chains originate from one sample sequenced in a study of OX40 agonist ivuxolimab in advanced cancers. The protocol was immunoSEQ multiplex PCR, while the TCRdb copy is restricted to in-frame clones and leaves out a portion. The sample has about 34,000 clones, around 80% seen once. This specimen was CD4+ or CD8+ T cells sorted from blood, taken in a trial of the OX40 agonist ivuxolimab. The origin of the receptors is an adult with an advanced solid tumor such as melanoma, head and neck, liver or kidney cancer.

The genes are TRBV11-3 and TRBJ2-1; D is possibly TRBD1 (6 bases). The germline V gene has CDR1 SGHNT and CDR2 YENEEA. The V end lost 5 bases, the J end lost 8 bases, and 19 bases lay between the germline ends. This CDR3 is 15 amino acids long. The CDR3 DNA sequence: TGTGCCAGCAGCATAGGGGGTCTGACGGAGGATGAGCAGTTCTTC. This codes for CASSIGGLTEDEQFF.

This chain links TRBV7-9 with TRBJ2-5; 12 positions agree with TRBD2. The CDR3 spans 16 residues. Trimming took 4 bases from V and 2 from J; bases not matched to a gene: 5. The germline gives CDR1 SEHNR, CDR2 FQNEAQ (reference sequence). In DNA, the CDR3 is TGTGCCAGCAGCTCCGGACTAGCGGGGCAACAAGAGACCCAGTACTTC. Translating it yields CASSSGLAGQQETQYF.

This clone was detected a few times. The rearrangement links TRBV5-1 to TRBJ2-7; the match to TRBD2 covers 12 bases. Per the germline V gene, CDR1 is SGHRS and CDR2 is YFSETQ. The CDR3 loop spans 15 amino acids. V lost 3 bases, J lost 3 bases, and 4 bases stayed unmatched. The CDR3 sequence: CASSSQGLAGYEQYF. In DNA, the CDR3 is TGCGCCAGCAGCTCCCAGGGACTAGCGGGCTACGAGCAGTACTTC. The complete variable domain, with remaining parts taken from reference TRBV5-1 and TRBJ2-7, reads KAGVTQTPRYLIKTRGQQVTLSCSPISGHRSVSWYQQTPGQGLQFLFEYFSETQRNKGNFPGRFSGRQFSNSRSEMNVSTLELGDSALYLCASSSQGLAGYEQYFGPGTRLTVT.

V usage is TRBV7-3 and J usage is TRBJ1-1; D is undetermined. The ends were cut back, 1 base at V and 1 base at J, with 7 bases in the middle. The germline V gene has CDR1 SGHTA and CDR2 FQGTGA. The CDR3 is 14 residues long. The CDR3 DNA is TGTGCCAGCAGCTTAAATCGGGCGAACACTGAAGCTTTCTTT. Translated, it gives CASSLNRANTEAFF. Combining the CDR3 with reference TRBV7-3 and TRBJ1-1 gives the whole variable domain GAGVSQTPSNKVTEKGKYVELRCDPISGHTALYWYRQSLGQGPEFLIYFQGTGAADDSGLPNDRFFAVRPEGSVSTLKIQRTERGDSAVYLCASSLNRANTEAFFGQGTRLTVV.

This chain connects TRBV7-8 to TRBJ2-1; D may be TRBD1 or TRBD2 (5 bases each). The ends were cut back, 2 bases at V and 6 bases at J, with 14 bases in the middle. Germline CDR1 is SGHVS and CDR2 is FQNEAQ. The CDR3 is 15 amino acids. In DNA, the CDR3 is TGTGCCAGCAGCTTAATGCTAGGGGACCCCAATGAGCAGTTCTTC. Translation gives CASSLMLGDPNEQFF.

Only one count was recorded for this clone. The CDR3 protein is CASSVGGNSYEQYF. In DNA form, the CDR3 reads TGTGCCAGCAGCGTCGGCGGTAACTCCTACGAGCAGTACTTC. This chain joins TRBV9 and TRBJ2-7; the D is unclear. Per the germline V gene, CDR1 is SGDLS and CDR2 is YYNGEE. Deletions cut 2 bases from V and 0 bases from J, with 9 bases between. CDR3 size: 14 residues.